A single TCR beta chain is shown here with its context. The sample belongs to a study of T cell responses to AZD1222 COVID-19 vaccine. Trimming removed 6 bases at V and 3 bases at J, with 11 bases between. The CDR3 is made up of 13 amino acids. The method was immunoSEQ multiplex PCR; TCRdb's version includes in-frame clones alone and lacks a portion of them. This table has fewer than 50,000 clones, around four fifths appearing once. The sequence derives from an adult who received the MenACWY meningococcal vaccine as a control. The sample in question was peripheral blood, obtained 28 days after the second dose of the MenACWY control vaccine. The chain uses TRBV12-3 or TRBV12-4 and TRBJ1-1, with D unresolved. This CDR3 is CASSREADTEAFF. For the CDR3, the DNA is TGTGCCAGCAGCCGGGAGGCGGACACTGAAGCTTTCTTT.